This note documents a single T cell receptor beta chain sequence. Its antigen is unidentified. This CDR3 comprises 18 residues. In germline, CDR1 is LGHNA, CDR2 YSLEER. The V and J ends lost 1 base and 1 base, in that order; junction bases with no gene match: 12. The PCR used 60 Vbeta and 13 Jbeta primers. The repertoire was sequenced with immunoSEQ multiplex PCR; TCRdb's copy has only in-frame clones and lacks some. This table has about 120,000 clones, 50% to 65% appearing once. These data originate in a study of cytomegalovirus exposure and HLA in healthy donors. Study-wide results and limits: Whilst most TCR sequences proved rare, a subset of public TCRs occurred across many donors.

The rearrangement joins TRBV4-3 to TRBJ1-1, with TRBD1 matching over 7 bases. The TCR comes from a woman in her forties in good health and CMV-seropositive. The sample comprised PBMCs. The CDR3 DNA reads TGCGCCAGCAGCCAAGCTCGGGACAGCGAGGACTGGAACACTGAAGCTTTCTTT. This encodes CASSQARDSEDWNTEAFF.